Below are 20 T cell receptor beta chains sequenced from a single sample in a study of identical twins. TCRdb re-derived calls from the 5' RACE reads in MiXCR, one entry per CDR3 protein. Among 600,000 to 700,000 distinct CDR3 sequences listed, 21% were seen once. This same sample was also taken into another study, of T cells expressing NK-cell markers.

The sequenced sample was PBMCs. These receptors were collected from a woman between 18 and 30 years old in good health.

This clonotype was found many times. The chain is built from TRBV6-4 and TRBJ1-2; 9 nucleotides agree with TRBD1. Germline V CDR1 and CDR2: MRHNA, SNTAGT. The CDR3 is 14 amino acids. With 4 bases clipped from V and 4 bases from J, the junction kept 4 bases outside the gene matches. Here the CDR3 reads CASSASTGGYGYTF. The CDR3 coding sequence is TGTGCCAGCAGTGCATCGACAGGGGGCTATGGCTACACCTTC.

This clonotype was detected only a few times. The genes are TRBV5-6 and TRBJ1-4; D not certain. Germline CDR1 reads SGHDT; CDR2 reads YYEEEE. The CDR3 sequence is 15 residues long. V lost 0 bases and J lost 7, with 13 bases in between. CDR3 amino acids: CASSLANWPVEKLFF. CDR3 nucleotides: TGTGCCAGCAGCTTGGCCAACTGGCCAGTTGAAAAACTGTTTTTT.

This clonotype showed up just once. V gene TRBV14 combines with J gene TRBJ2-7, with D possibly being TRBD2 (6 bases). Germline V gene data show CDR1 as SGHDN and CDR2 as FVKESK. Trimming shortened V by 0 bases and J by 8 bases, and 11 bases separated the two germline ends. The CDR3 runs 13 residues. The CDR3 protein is CASSQEGGYKQYF. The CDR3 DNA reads TGTGCCAGCAGCCAAGAGGGGGGTTATAAGCAGTACTTC.

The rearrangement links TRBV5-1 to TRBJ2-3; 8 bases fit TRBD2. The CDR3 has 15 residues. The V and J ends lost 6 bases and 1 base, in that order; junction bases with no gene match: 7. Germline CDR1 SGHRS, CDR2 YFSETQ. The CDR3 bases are TGCGCCAGCAACTTAGCGGGAAGACGCACAGATACGCAGTATTTT. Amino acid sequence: CASNLAGRRTDTQYF.

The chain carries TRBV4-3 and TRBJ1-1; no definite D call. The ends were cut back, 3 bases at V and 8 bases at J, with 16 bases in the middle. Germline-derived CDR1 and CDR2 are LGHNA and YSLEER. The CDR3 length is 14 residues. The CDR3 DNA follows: TGCGCCAGCAGCCAGGCCTGGTCTTCACTAGAAGCTTTCTTT. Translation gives CASSQAWSSLEAFF.

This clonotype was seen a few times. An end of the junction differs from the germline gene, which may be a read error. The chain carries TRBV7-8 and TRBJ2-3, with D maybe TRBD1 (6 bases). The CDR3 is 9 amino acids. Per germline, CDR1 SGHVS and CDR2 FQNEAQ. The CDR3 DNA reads TGTGCCAGCAGCCTTGGACAGCACTTT. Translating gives CASSLGQHF.

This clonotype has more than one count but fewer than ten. CDR3 nucleotide sequence: TGTGCCAGCCCTTCCCTCGCTACGAACACCGGGGAGCTGTTTTTT. Translating gives CASPSLATNTGELFF. The gene calls are TRBV28 and TRBJ2-2; no clear D gene. CDR1 is MDHEN, CDR2 SYDVKM, per germline. With 8 bases removed from V and 0 bases from J, the gap between germline ends came to 13 bases. The CDR3 covers 15 residues.

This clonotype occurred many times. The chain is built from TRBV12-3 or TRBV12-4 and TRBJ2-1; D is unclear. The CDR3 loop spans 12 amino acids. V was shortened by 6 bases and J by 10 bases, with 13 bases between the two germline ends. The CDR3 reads CASSPTMGEQFF. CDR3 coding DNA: TGTGCCAGCAGCCCTACGATGGGCGAGCAGTTCTTC.

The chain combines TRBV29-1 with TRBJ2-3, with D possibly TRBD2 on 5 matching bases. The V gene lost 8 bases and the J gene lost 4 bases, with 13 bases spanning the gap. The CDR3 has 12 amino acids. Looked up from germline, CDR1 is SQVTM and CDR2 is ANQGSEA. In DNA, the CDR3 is TGCAGCCACCCACGGGGTCCAGATACGCAGTATTTT. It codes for CSHPRGPDTQYF.

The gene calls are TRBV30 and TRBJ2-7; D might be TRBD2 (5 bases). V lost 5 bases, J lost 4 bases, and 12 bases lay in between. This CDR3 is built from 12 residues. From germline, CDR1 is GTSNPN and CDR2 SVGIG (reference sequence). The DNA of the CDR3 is TGTGCCTGGCGTATGCGGGCGTACGAGCAGTACTTC. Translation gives CAWRMRAYEQYF.

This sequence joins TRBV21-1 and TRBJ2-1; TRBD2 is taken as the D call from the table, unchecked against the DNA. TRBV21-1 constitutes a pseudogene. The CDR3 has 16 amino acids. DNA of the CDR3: TGTGCCAGCAGCAGACCCAGGGATGCGGGATACAATGAGCAGTTCTTC. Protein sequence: CASSRPRDAGYNEQFF.

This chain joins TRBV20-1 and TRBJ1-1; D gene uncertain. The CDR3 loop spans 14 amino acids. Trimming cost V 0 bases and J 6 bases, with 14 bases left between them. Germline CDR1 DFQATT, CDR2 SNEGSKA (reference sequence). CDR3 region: CSARDLVASAEAFF. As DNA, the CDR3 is TGCAGTGCTAGAGATCTCGTAGCGTCCGCTGAAGCTTTCTTT.

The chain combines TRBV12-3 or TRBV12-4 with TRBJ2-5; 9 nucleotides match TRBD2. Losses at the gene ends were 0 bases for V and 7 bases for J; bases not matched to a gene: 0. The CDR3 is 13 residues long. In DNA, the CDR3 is TGTGCCAGCAGTTTAGCTAGCGGGGGGACCCAGTACTTC. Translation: CASSLASGGTQYF.

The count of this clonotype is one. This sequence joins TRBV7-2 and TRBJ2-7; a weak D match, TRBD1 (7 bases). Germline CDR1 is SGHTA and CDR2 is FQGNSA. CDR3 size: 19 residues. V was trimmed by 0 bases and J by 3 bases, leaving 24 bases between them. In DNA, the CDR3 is TGTGCCAGCAGCTTAGCTCGAATCAGGGGGGTCGACCCGAGCTACGAGCAGTACTTC. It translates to CASSLARIRGVDPSYEQYF.

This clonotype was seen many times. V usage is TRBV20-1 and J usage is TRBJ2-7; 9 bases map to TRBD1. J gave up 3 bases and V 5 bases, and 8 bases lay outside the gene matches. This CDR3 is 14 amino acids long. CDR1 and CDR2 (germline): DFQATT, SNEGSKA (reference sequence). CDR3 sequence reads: CSAVAPGQGYEQYF. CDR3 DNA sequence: TGCAGTGCTGTAGCGCCGGGACAGGGCTACGAGCAGTACTTC.

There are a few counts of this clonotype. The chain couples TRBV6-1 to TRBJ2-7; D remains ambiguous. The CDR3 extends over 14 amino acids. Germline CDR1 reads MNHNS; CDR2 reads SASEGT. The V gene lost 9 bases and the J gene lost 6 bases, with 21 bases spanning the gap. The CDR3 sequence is CARCDRRNRCEQYF. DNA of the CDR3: TGTGCCAGGTGCGACCGGAGAAATAGGTGCGAGCAGTACTTC.

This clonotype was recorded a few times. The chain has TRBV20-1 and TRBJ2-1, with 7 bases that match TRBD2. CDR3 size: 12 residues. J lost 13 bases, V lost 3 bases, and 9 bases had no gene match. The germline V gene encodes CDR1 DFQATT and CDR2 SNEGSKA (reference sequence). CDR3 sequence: CSASPSGEVQFF. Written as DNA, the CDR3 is TGCAGTGCTAGCCCCAGCGGGGAGGTACAGTTCTTC.

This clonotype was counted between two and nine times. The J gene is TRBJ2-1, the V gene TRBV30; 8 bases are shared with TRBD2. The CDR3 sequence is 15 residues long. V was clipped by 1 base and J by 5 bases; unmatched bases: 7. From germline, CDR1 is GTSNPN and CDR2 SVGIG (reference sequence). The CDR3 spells CAWSGHSGVNNEQFF. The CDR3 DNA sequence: TGTGCCTGGAGTGGGCATAGCGGGGTAAACAATGAGCAGTTCTTC.

This CDR3 reads CASSLARGPYEQYF. The CDR3 DNA is TGTGCCAGCAGCTTAGCGCGGGGTCCCTACGAGCAGTACTTC. V is TRBV7-9 and J is TRBJ2-7; D might be TRBD2 (6 bases). The V and J ends lost 0 bases and 2 bases respectively, with 8 bases between them. Germline V gene lookup returns CDR1 SEHNR and CDR2 FQNEAQ (reference sequence). The CDR3 extends over 14 amino acids.

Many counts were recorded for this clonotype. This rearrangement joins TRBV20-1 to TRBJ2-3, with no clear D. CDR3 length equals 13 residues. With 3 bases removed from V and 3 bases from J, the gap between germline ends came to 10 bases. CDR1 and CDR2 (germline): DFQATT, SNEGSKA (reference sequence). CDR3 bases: TGCAGTGCTAGTATCCCCGGGACAGATACGCAGTATTTT. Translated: CSASIPGTDTQYF.